This T cell receptor beta chain was captured in a study of identical twins. Carrying unique molecular identifiers, the cDNA also gained a universal primer site through template switching. TCRdb fed the 5' RACE reads into MiXCR, producing one record per CDR3 protein. This sample has 200,000 to 300,000 distinct CDR3 sequences, with around 7.6% found just once. Study-level findings and limits: It was cross-sectional statistical analysis, not following the same donors, that the conclusions relied on.

This clonotype has only a few counts. The antigen remains unidentified. With 5 bases clipped from V and 6 bases from J, the junction kept 6 bases outside the gene matches. Germline lookup yields CDR1 SEHNR and CDR2 FQNEAQ (reference sequence). The CDR3 covers 15 residues. These data were also filed under a second study, of yellow fever vaccine responses in identical twins.

The receptor comes from a woman aged 18-30 years in good health. Material for sequencing was CD8+ T cells sorted from blood. The chain employs TRBV7-9 and TRBJ2-1; 11 bases agree with TRBD1. CDR3 residues: CASSRTGGAGNEQFF. In nucleotides, the CDR3 is TGTGCCAGCAGCCGGACAGGGGGCGCAGGCAATGAGCAGTTCTTC.